This TCR beta chain was sequenced for a study of blood T cell repertoires in COVID-19. Study-wide context: T cells, B-cell-depleted T cells, or PBMCs supplied cDNA or gDNA.

This clone was picked up a small number of times. Per the study methods: How many nucleated cells were present was estimated from reference gene primer amplification. Repertoires were generated with immunoSEQ multiplex PCR, while TCRdb's copy carries only in-frame clones and drops some. From that table come the V and J calls and clone size; the DNA was used to work out D and trimming. The sample consists of just over 150,000 clones, roughly 80% of them appearing once. The CDR3 runs 12 residues. The chain couples TRBV12-3 or TRBV12-4 to TRBJ1-3; D is perhaps TRBD1 (5 bases). The sequence was collected from a man aged 55 to 70 with acute or convalescent COVID-19. Specimen: peripheral blood. The CDR3 nucleotides are TGTGCTCAGGGAAGCTCTGGAAACACCATATATTTT. Translated, it gives CAQGSSGNTIYF.